This T cell receptor (beta chain) was observed in a study of regulatory T cells in long-lasting Graves disease. The overall study: Patients met the persistent Graves' disease definition after over 5 years of antithyroid drugs with positive TSH receptor antibodies.

Study-wide results and limits: In persistent patients, shared public clonotypes (more than 2,500) outnumbered those in new patients (about 890).

For this clonotype: Its antigen is unknown.

This sample's time point: persistent/refractory GD, antithyroid drugs over 5 years with positive TRAb. PBMCs provided the RNA from which the TCR library was made. Guidelines of the American Thyroid Association were used to diagnose Graves' disease. Looked up from germline, CDR1 is MDHEN and CDR2 is SYDVKM. The ends were cut back, 5 bases at V and 6 bases at J, with 20 bases in the middle. CDR3 length: 15 residues. Relying on iRepertoire HTBI primers and Arm-PCR of CDR3 regions, the team built TCR beta libraries. Under the authors' procedure: Samples revealed 50 to 75 TRBV and roughly 15 TRBJ segments. TCRdb fed the multiplex PCR reads into MiXCR, producing one record per CDR3 protein. TCRdb, not the authors, supplied the V and J calls. Among about 430,000 distinct CDR3 sequences listed, 21% were seen once.

The chain is built from TRBV28 and TRBJ2-7; possibly TRBD1 or TRBD2 for D (5 bases each). The receptor comes from a female donor with Graves disease. The sample consisted of peripheral blood mononuclear cells (PBMCs), taken when the disease was refractory, from a patient treated with antithyroid drugs. CDR3: CASSRPGARSLEQYF. The CDR3 DNA follows: TGTGCCAGCAGTCGGCCCGGGGCTAGAAGTCTCGAGCAGTACTTC.